The present TCR beta chain was sequenced within a study of blood T cell repertoires in COVID-19. Using immunoSEQ multiplex PCR, the repertoire was profiled, and TCRdb retains in-frame clones only, with some absent. The sample has 300,000 to 350,000 clones; 75% to 90% are singletons. The CDR3 length is 16 residues. The V segment lost 2 bases and the J segment 4 bases; nucleotides outside the gene matches: 5. Germline V CDR1 and CDR2: LGHNA, YNFKEQ. Participants' reported clinical history set cohort assignment. Material for sequencing was PBMCs or T cells enriched from blood (not recorded which). The TCR sequence derives from a man aged 25 to 40 who had recovered from COVID-19. The V and J genes are TRBV4-2 and TRBJ2-2; 9 positions agree with TRBD1. The CDR3 coding sequence is TGTGCCAGCAGCCAACCAAGACAGGGGGGCACCGGGGAGCTGTTTTTT. This encodes CASSQPRQGGTGELFF.